This TCR beta chain was recorded in a study of blood T cell repertoires in COVID-19 (dated by TCRdb to 2018 to 2021). Background for the entire study: Samples covering the acute and convalescent phases of COVID-19 were provided by collaborators in the United States, Italy and Spain. HLA class I and class II types, where available, came from metadata supplied by the sample provider rather than from assay-based typing. Samples were obtained from the ongoing ImmuneRACE study (first 160 participants) and from some 1,300 subjects provided by 6 global collaborators. A de-identified subject ID, COVID-19 status, age in years and sex were almost always included in the sample metadata. The dataset comprised deeply sampled blood TCRbeta repertoires from subjects exposed to, actively infected with, or recovered from COVID-19. The repertoires were made available in a free public database intended to serve as a resource for research on the immune response to SARS-CoV-2. The material from the prospective study consisted of cDNA or gDNA derived from T cells, B-cell-depleted T cells, or PBMCs.

This clone was counted once. Its antigen is not yet known. No base quality values were provided; no much bigger clone lies one nucleotide off. Its CDR3 holds 14 amino acids, cysteine through phenylalanine. Here the CDR3 DNA is all that survives: 42 bases in frame from base 1. Trimming takes 4 bases from V and 6 bases from J, and the germline ends sit 13 bases apart. CDR1 and CDR2 are read off the germline V gene as SNHLY and FYNNEI. TCRbeta CDR3 regions were amplified from genomic DNA using the immunoSEQ Assay, a bias-controlled multiplex PCR. The published analysis was carried out like this. Within the assay, amplification of reference gene primers was used to estimate how many nucleated cells each sample contained. Sequence reads were collapsed and filtered to measure the absolute abundance of every unique TCRbeta CDR3 rearrangement. Productive Simpson clonality was computed per sample as the square root of Simpson's diversity index over productive rearrangements. TCRdb limited this immuneACCESS table to in-frame rearrangements with V and J called. A share of clones is missing; checked studies link under half to unresolved V genes, and the rest is unexplained. Clonal size and the V and J genes are those of that table, whereas D and trimming came from the DNA. The sample table contains approximately 320,000 clones; only one count was recorded for roughly 85% of them. 7.2% of the sample rests with the top ten.

Each collaborating institution followed its own protocols to collect whole blood in K2EDTA tubes. For TCRbeta analysis, collaborator samples were shipped as frozen whole blood, as isolated PBMCs, or as DNA extracted from either sample type. General conclusions and limits of the study: The amount of clinical and demographic metadata varied by source and participant and was provided uncurated.

Sequenced: peripheral blood. The source of this sequence is a human donor in a cohort sampled during active COVID-19. In this chain, TRBV2 is recombined with TRBJ1-5; no D gene can be assigned with confidence. The base sequence is TGTGCCAGCAGTGGGGTGAGAAGCGCTCAGCCCCAGCATTTT. Its translation reads: CASSGVRSAQPQHF.